This T cell receptor (beta chain) was retrieved from a study of blood T cell repertoires in COVID-19. Data came from immunoSEQ multiplex PCR; TCRdb stores just in-frame clones and leaves some out. This repertoire shows roughly 200,000 clones, around 90% found once; its top ten account for roughly 7.2%. Germline assignment: CDR1 LGHNA and CDR2 YSLEER. The CDR3 sequence is 16 residues long. The V gene lost 0 bases and the J gene lost 2 bases, with 14 bases spanning the gap. In this sample, this clone turned up once. This receptor was identified in a young man in a cohort exposed to, infected with or recovered from COVID-19 (not recorded which). The rearrangement links TRBV4-3 to TRBJ2-7; D is unclear. Sequenced: PBMCs or T cells enriched from blood (not recorded which). Here the CDR3 DNA reads TGCGCCAGCAGCCAAGATCTCGCGGCTCTCACCTACGAGCAGTACTTC. This gives the protein CASSQDLAALTYEQYF.